This TCR beta chain was retrieved from a study of blood T cell repertoires in COVID-19 (dated by TCRdb to about 2020). Broadly, across the study: Collaborator samples came from the United States, Italy and Spain and covered acute and convalescent phases of COVID-19. The material from the prospective study consisted of cDNA or gDNA derived from T cells, B-cell-depleted T cells, or PBMCs. The dataset comprised deeply sampled blood TCRbeta repertoires from subjects exposed to, actively infected with, or recovered from COVID-19. The repertoires were released in a freely available public database intended as a resource for research on the immune response to SARS-CoV-2. The samples were drawn from the first 160 participants of the ongoing ImmuneRACE study and from roughly 1,300 subjects provided by 6 global collaborators. A de-identified subject ID, COVID-19 status, age in years and sex were almost always included in the sample metadata. HLA class I and class II types, where available, came from metadata supplied by the sample provider rather than from assay-based typing.

This clone came up a few times. The antigen it binds to is not known. The sample holds no much larger clone one base away, and base qualities are not on file. General findings and caveats noted by the study authors: How much clinical and demographic metadata was included differed by source and by participant, and the metadata was provided uncurated.

Enrolling through a virtual design, the prospective study's participants ranged in age from about 18 to 100 years and lived across about two dozen United States geographic areas. In the prospective study, cohorts were assigned on the basis of participant-reported clinical history obtained from a screening survey and a study questionnaire. For ImmuneRACE Cohort 3, a participant was defined as recovered based on two consecutive negative NP/OP PCR tests, clearance by a healthcare professional, or resolution of symptoms. Each participant in the prospective study had whole blood, serum and a nasopharyngeal or oropharyngeal swab collected by mobile phlebotomists. Prospective study participants could optionally give additional blood draws and questionnaires over an approximately 2-month period. Prospective study blood samples were shipped either frozen or at room temperature before DNA extraction. Including cysteine and phenylalanine, the CDR3 has 16 amino acids. Only CDR3 DNA is held: 48 bases, read in frame from base 1. The germline V gene encodes CDR1 MNHEY and CDR2 SVGEGT. V loses 5 bases at its end and J loses 6 bases; junction bases beyond the gene matches: 10.

TCRbeta CDR3 regions were amplified from genomic DNA using the immunoSEQ Assay, a bias-controlled multiplex PCR. The study's processing was this. The number of nucleated cells in each sample was estimated by amplification of reference gene primers within the assay. Sequence reads were collapsed and filtered to measure the absolute abundance of every unique TCRbeta CDR3 rearrangement. Productive Simpson clonality was computed per sample as the square root of Simpson's diversity index over productive rearrangements. TCRdb obtained this table from immuneACCESS and retained in-frame rearrangements with V and J assigned. These tables miss some clones; where compared with another copy, unresolved V genes account for less than half of the shortfall, and the remainder is unexplained. D and trimming were read from the DNA, whereas the V and J calls and clone size are those reported in that table. The sample table records approximately 220,000 clones; about 85% of these occur just once. The leading ten clones occupy around 19% of the sample.

Sample: PBMCs or T cells enriched from blood (not recorded which). The V and J segments used are TRBV6-2 or TRBV6-3 and TRBJ2-7; 13 middle bases align to TRBD2. The receptor's source is a man aged 35 to 55 who had recovered from COVID-19. This receptor carries the CDR3 CASSRLGLAGVREQYF. The DNA sequence is TGTGCCAGCAGTCGCCTTGGACTAGCGGGAGTCCGCGAGCAGTACTTC.